This T cell receptor beta chain was identified during a study of cytomegalovirus exposure and HLA in healthy donors. General observations from the study: The authors enumerated over 150 TCR beta chains as linked to cytomegalovirus. The dataset shows that most TCR sequences were rare, while some public TCRs occurred in many donors. Specificity of a few CMV-associated chains for CMV antigens was verified in vitro. A subsequent analysis found that TCR clusters from the first cohort also tended to co-occur in the roughly 120 validation repertoires, with around 94% of cluster scores above 0.

The germline V and J ends were trimmed by 4 bases and 0 bases, with 19 bases remaining between them. The germline V gene has CDR1 SGHTA and CDR2 FQGNSA. The CDR3 covers 18 residues. Some clones are missing from TCRdb's copy, which holds only in-frame ones; the method was immunoSEQ multiplex PCR. The sample yields around 300,000 clones, 65% to 90% seen once. A word on this clone: The antigen is unknown.

This clonotype originated in a woman between 18 and 29 years old in good health and CMV-seronegative. V is TRBV7-2 and J is TRBJ1-5, with D possibly TRBD1 on 5 matching bases. The sequenced sample consisted of PBMCs. The CDR3, as DNA: TGTGCCAGCAGCTCCCCCCTGGGTACAGGCTTTAGCAATCAGCCCCAGCATTTT. Translated: CASSSPLGTGFSNQPQHF.